This T cell receptor (beta chain) is drawn from a study of early T cells in non-severe SARS-CoV-2 infection. This clonotype was seen a handful of times. The CDR3 totals 14 residues. After removal of 8 bases from V and 1 base from J, the junction contained 4 bases not matched to a gene. In germline, CDR1 is SGHTA, CDR2 FQGNSA. TCRdb reprocessed the 5' RACE reads via MiXCR and lists one record per CDR3 protein. The sample consists of about 66,000 distinct CDR3 sequences, roughly a fifth of them appearing once. V usage is TRBV7-2 and J usage is TRBJ2-3, with 9 bases matching TRBD2. Sequencing used whole blood, obtained at baseline. The TCR comes from an adult who was a healthcare worker with PCR-confirmed SARS-CoV-2 infection or an uninfected control (not recorded which). DNA for the CDR3: TGTGCCAGCTTTGAGCGGGGGGGCACAGATACGCAGTATTTT. The encoded protein is CASFERGGTDTQYF.